Sequencing of this T cell receptor (beta chain) was carried out in a study of blood T cells in healthy people across ages. Study-level findings and limits: Across the age range, TCR beta diversity per million T cells fell in a roughly linear way.

Only a few counts were recorded for this clonotype. The antigen is unknown. Caucasian individuals from Russia who were healthy and aged 6 to 90 acted as donors. Alongside a J-beta primer mix, a sample-barcoded 5' primer served in a second PCR lasting roughly 6 to 11 cycles. Paired-end reads containing CDR3 totaled no fewer than 2.5 million for each sample. TCRdb fed the 5' RACE reads into MiXCR, producing one record per CDR3 protein. In the table there are more than 650,000 distinct CDR3 sequences, approximately 22% of which are singletons. Germline assignment: CDR1 WSHSY and CDR2 SAAADI. Between the trimmed V and J ends, which lost 2 bases and 3 bases, there was a span of 10 bases. CDR3 size: 14 residues.

Source material: blood. The sequence came from a man aged 70 or older in good health. The chain employs TRBV10-2 and TRBJ1-2, with TRBD1 as a possible D gene (6 bases). DNA for the CDR3: TGCGCCAGCAGTGAGCCACAGGGATACTATGGCTACACCTTC. The encoded protein is CASSEPQGYYGYTF.